This TCR beta chain was sequenced during a study of blood T cell repertoires in COVID-19. Methods used by the authors: Scientists estimated how many nucleated cells there were by amplifying reference gene primers. Method: immunoSEQ multiplex PCR; TCRdb's copy keeps in-frame clones and lacks some. The DNA gave D and trimming, while V, J and clone size come from that table. The sample carries 70,000 to 90,000 clones, 74% recorded once. Germline V CDR1 and CDR2: SGHTA, FQGNSA. This CDR3 region has 14 residues. V gave up 1 base and J gave up 6 bases, with 10 bases separating them. This chain uses TRBV7-2 with TRBJ2-1, with a tentative D call TRBD1 (6 bases). The source is a human donor with acute or convalescent COVID-19. The donor label of this sample is uncertain. Sequencing was performed on peripheral blood. The CDR3 spells CASSLGQQGNEQFF. The CDR3 DNA reads as TGTGCCAGCAGCTTAGGGCAACAGGGCAATGAGCAGTTCTTC. The variable domain in full, completed from reference TRBV7-2 and TRBJ2-1, reads GAGVSQSPSNKVTEKGKDVELRCDPISGHTALYWYRQSLGQGLEFLIYFQGNSAPDKSGLPSDRFSAERTGGSVSTLTIQRTQQEDSAVYLCASSLGQQGNEQFFGPGTRLTVL.